The following is a TCR beta chain sequence with its context. Its specificity is unknown. The ends lost 4 bases at V and 7 bases at J; junction bases unmatched: 12. The CDR3 sequence is 16 residues long. Germline loops: CDR1 MNHNS, CDR2 SASEGT. Only in-frame clones appear in the TCRdb table, and some are missing; sequencing was by immunoSEQ multiplex PCR. The repertoire has 35,000 to 40,000 clones, approximately 87% of them found once; the top ten carry 9.2%. The data originate from a study of CD4 T cells in relation to SARS-CoV-2 and coronaviruses. Study at large: Convalescent patients were 8 or 9 males and a few females; two were Hispanic.

Notes on the study in general: According to naive versus memory sequencing, detected responses are memory recall, not newly primed. Roughly 69% of donors had memory CD4+ clonotypes crossrecognizing SARS-CoV-2 and common cold coronavirus spike. No crossreactivity against non-spike viral proteins was tested here.

The TCR originated in an adult with COVID-19. Sequenced sample: memory CD4+ T cells from PBMCs. The chain has TRBV6-1 and TRBJ2-2; 7 nucleotides line up with TRBD1. The CDR3: CASSAHRGNFDGELFF. In DNA, the CDR3 is TGTGCCAGCAGTGCACACAGGGGTAATTTTGACGGGGAGCTGTTTTTT.